Given below is one T cell receptor beta chain in context. The CDR3 has 15 residues. Germline-derived CDR1 and CDR2 are MNHEY and SMNVEV (reference sequence). V lost 2 bases to trimming and J lost 1 base, with 12 bases between them. This sample is part of a study of T cell responses to AZD1222 COVID-19 vaccine. The assay was immunoSEQ multiplex PCR, and TCRdb's table has in-frame clones only and misses some. The table includes about 110,000 clones, about 87% detected once. Sample: peripheral blood, taken 28 days after the second AZD1222 dose. The chain recombines TRBV27 with TRBJ2-7; D is possibly TRBD1 (6 bases). The TCR originated in an adult who received the AZD1222 COVID-19 vaccine. The CDR3: CASSLMAGVSYEQYF. DNA of the CDR3: TGTGCCAGCAGTTTAATGGCAGGGGTTTCCTACGAGCAGTACTTC.